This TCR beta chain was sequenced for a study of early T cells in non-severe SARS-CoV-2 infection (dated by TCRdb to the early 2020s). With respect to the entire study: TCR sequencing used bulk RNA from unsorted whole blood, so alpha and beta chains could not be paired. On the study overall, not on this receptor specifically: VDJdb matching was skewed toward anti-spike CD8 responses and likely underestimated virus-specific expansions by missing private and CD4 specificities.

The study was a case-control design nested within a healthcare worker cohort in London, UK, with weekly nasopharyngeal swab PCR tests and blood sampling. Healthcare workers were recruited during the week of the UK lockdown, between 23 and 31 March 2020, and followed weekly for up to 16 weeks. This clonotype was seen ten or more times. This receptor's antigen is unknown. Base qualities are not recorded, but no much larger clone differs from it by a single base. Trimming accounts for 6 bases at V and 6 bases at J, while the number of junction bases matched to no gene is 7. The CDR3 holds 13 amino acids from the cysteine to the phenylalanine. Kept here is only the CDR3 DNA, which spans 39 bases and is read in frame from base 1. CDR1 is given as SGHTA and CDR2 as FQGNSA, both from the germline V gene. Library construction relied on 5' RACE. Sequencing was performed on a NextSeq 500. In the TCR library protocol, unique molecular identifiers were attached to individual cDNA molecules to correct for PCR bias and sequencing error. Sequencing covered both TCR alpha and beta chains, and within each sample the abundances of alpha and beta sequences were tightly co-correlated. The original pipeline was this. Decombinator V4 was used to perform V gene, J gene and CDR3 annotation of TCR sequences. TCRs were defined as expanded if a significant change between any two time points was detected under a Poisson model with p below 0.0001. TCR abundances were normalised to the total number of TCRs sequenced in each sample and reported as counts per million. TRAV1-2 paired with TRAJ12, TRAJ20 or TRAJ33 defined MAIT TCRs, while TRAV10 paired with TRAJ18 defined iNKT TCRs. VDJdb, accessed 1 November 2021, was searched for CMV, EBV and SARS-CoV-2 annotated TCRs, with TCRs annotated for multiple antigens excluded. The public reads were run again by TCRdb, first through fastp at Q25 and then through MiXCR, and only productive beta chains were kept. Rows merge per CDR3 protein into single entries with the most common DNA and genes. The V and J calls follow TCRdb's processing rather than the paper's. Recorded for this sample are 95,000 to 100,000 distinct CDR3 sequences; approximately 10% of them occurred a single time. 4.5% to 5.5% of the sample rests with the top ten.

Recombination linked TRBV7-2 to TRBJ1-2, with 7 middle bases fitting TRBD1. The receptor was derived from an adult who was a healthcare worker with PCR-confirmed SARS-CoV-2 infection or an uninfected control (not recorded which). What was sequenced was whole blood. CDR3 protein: CASSRQGGDGYTF. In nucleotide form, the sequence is TGTGCCAGCAGTCGACAGGGAGGAGATGGCTACACCTTC.